A single sample gave rise to the 23 T cell receptor beta chains below, sequenced in a study of T cell changes during pregnancy in multiple sclerosis. Profiled with immunoSEQ multiplex PCR; TCRdb holds only in-frame clones, not every one. The sample lists around 95,000 clones; around 94% were seen once. The sample in question was peripheral blood, obtained after pregnancy. The receptors were sampled from a female donor in good health, enrolled as a control in a pregnancy study.

The gene calls are TRBV28 and TRBJ2-5; 11 bases line up with TRBD2. This CDR3 is built from 19 residues. With V trimmed by 5 bases and J by 5 bases, 19 bases remained unmatched. The germline V gene has CDR1 MDHEN and CDR2 SYDVKM. CDR3 region: CASSPSNHITSGSEETQYF. CDR3 DNA: TGTGCCAGCAGTCCATCAAACCATATTACTAGCGGGAGTGAGGAGACCCAGTACTTC.

Here the CDR3 reads CASRRRITGLAGTGELFF. The DNA of the CDR3 is TGTGCCAGCAGGCGTAGGATAACCGGACTAGCGGGCACCGGGGAGCTGTTTTTT. This sequence joins TRBV7-8 and TRBJ2-2; TRBD2 agrees at 11 bases. Per the germline V gene, CDR1 is SGHVS and CDR2 is FQNEAQ. V was clipped by 6 bases and J by 4 bases; unmatched bases: 13. This CDR3 is 18 amino acids long.

The V gene is TRBV28, the J gene TRBJ2-1, with D possibly TRBD2 on 6 matching bases. Germline CDR1 MDHEN, CDR2 SYDVKM. This CDR3 has 11 residues. With 8 bases removed from V and 7 bases from J, the gap between germline ends came to 9 bases. This chain's CDR3 is CASGEENEQFF. Here the CDR3 DNA reads TGTGCCAGCGGGGAGGAAAATGAGCAGTTCTTC.

The V and J genes are TRBV2 and TRBJ2-1; weak D call: TRBD2 (5 bases). Germline V gene data show CDR1 as SNHLY and CDR2 as FYNNEI. This CDR3 region has 10 residues. V lost 7 bases and J lost 9, with 7 bases in between. This chain's CDR3 is CASTEGEQFF. The CDR3 coding sequence is TGTGCCAGCACCGAGGGTGAGCAGTTCTTC. Drawing the rest from reference TRBV2 and TRBJ2-1, the complete variable domain is EPEVTQTPSHQVTQMGQEVILRCVPISNHLYFYWYRQILGQKVEFLVSFYNNEISEKSEIFDDQFSVERPDGSNFTLKIRSTKLEDSAMYFCASTEGEQFFGPGTRLTVL.

This clone was seen a single time. J is TRBJ2-1 and V is TRBV19; a weak D match, TRBD2 (5 bases). The germline V gene has CDR1 LNHDA and CDR2 SQIVND (reference sequence). The V end was cut by 6 bases, the J end by 6 bases, with 24 bases between. This CDR3 is 17 amino acids long. CDR3 residues: CASSRTVVASVLNEQFF. CDR3 nucleotide sequence: TGTGCCAGTAGCCGTACAGTAGTAGCGTCAGTCCTCAATGAGCAGTTCTTC.

This chain joins TRBV14 and TRBJ2-3; no reliable D call. This CDR3 has 15 residues. The V end was cut by 1 base, the J end by 2 bases, with 10 bases between. CDR1 and CDR2 (germline): SGHDN, FVKESK. The CDR3 is CASSQGDSFTDTQYF. For the CDR3, the DNA is TGTGCCAGCAGCCAAGGCGATTCCTTCACAGATACGCAGTATTTT.

This sequence joins TRBV6-1 and TRBJ2-1, with 14 positions matching TRBD2. The germline gives CDR1 MNHNS, CDR2 SASEGT. This CDR3 region has 15 residues. V lost 6 bases and J lost 8; bases outside the gene matches: 6. The DNA for the CDR3 is TGTGCCAGCAGAAGACTAGCGGGAGGGCCATATGAGCAGTTCTTC. Translating it yields CASRRLAGGPYEQFF.

The J gene is TRBJ2-2, the V gene TRBV6-5; 10 positions match TRBD2. The trim removed 5 bases at V and 5 bases at J, leaving 5 bases unmatched. The germline CDR1 and CDR2 sequences are MNHEY and SVGAGI. The CDR3 covers 15 residues. CDR3 in DNA: TGTGCCAGCAGTCTAGCGGGAGTTTGGACCGGGGAGCTGTTTTTT. Translation gives CASSLAGVWTGELFF.

The chain has TRBV19 and TRBJ2-7, with 11 bases aligning to TRBD2. There are 14 residues in the CDR3. J was trimmed by 3 bases and V by 5 bases; bases with no gene match: 3. Germline-derived CDR1 and CDR2 are LNHDA and SQIVND (reference sequence). The CDR3 DNA sequence: TGTGCCAGTAGTCCCGGGACTAGCGGCTACGAGCAGTACTTC. This sequence encodes CASSPGTSGYEQYF.

The chain is built from TRBV7-9 and TRBJ2-3; D uncertain. V was trimmed by 2 bases and J by 6 bases, leaving 6 bases between them. The length of the CDR3 is 12 residues. Germline CDR1 and CDR2: SEHNR and FQNEAQ (reference sequence). This CDR3 is CASSLSGDTQYF. The CDR3 DNA sequence: TGTGCCAGCAGCTTATCCGGGGATACGCAGTATTTT.

The rearrangement links TRBV2 to TRBJ2-1, with TRBD2 identical over 11 bases. With 6 bases clipped from V and 7 bases from J, the junction kept 5 bases outside the gene matches. CDR1 is SNHLY, CDR2 FYNNEI, per germline. The CDR3 consists of 14 residues. This CDR3 reads CASRSLAGVNEQFF. CDR3 nucleotide sequence: TGTGCCAGCAGATCACTAGCGGGAGTGAATGAGCAGTTCTTC.

The chain employs TRBV19 and TRBJ1-5; unclear D gene. Per germline, CDR1 LNHDA and CDR2 SQIVND (reference sequence). V was trimmed by 4 bases and J by 5 bases, leaving 12 bases between them. CDR3 size: 14 residues. The CDR3 sequence: CASSRTERDQPQHF. The DNA of the CDR3 is TGTGCCAGTAGTAGGACTGAACGGGATCAGCCCCAGCATTTT.

This clone occurred a few times. The chain is built from TRBV27 and TRBJ2-7; TRBD2 aligns across 7 bases. V lost 8 bases to trimming and J lost 2 bases; unmatched junction nucleotides: 3. The germline V gene encodes CDR1 MNHEY and CDR2 SMNVEV (reference sequence). The CDR3 covers 12 residues. CDR3 nucleotide sequence: TGTGCCAGCGGCGGGAGCCCCTACGAGCAGTACTTC. It is translated as CASGGSPYEQYF.

The genes are TRBV10-3 and TRBJ2-2, with TRBD2 identical over 15 bases. Germline V gene lookup returns CDR1 ENHRY and CDR2 SYGVKD. This CDR3 comprises 21 residues. V shed 4 bases and J 6 bases; nucleotides not matched to a gene: 18. The CDR3 sequence is CAISGAPGLAGGRGPPGELFF. The CDR3 bases are TGTGCCATCAGTGGGGCCCCGGGACTAGCGGGAGGTCGGGGGCCCCCCGGGGAGCTGTTTTTT.

The CDR3 here is CASSTGAYNEQFF. The CDR3 DNA follows: TGTGCCAGCAGCACCGGAGCCTACAATGAGCAGTTCTTC. This chain connects TRBV7-8 to TRBJ2-1; D is uncertain. Trimming removed 5 bases at V and 2 bases at J, with 7 bases between. CDR1 is SGHVS, CDR2 FQNEAQ, per germline. There are 13 residues in the CDR3. The full variable domain, completed using reference TRBV7-8 and TRBJ2-1, is GAGVSQSPRYKVAKRGQDVALRCDPISGHVSLFWYQQALGQGPEFLTYFQNEAQLDKSGLPSDRFFAERPEGSVSTLKIQRTQQEDSAVYLCASSTGAYNEQFFGPGTRLTVL.

V gene TRBV2 combines with J gene TRBJ2-1; 8 bases agree with TRBD2. The CDR3 has 16 residues. CDR1 SNHLY and CDR2 FYNNEI come from the germline V gene. After removal of 4 bases from V and 2 bases from J, the junction contained 7 bases not matched to a gene. The CDR3 nucleotides are TGTGCCAGCAGTGTTAGCGGGATGCTAACCTACAATGAGCAGTTCTTC. Residues: CASSVSGMLTYNEQFF.

The chain joins TRBV7-7 to TRBJ2-2; tentatively, D is TRBD2 (6 bases). V was trimmed by 4 bases and J by 3 bases, leaving 18 bases between them. CDR1 and CDR2 from the germline V gene are SSHAT and FNYEAQ (reference sequence). CDR3 size: 17 residues. Written as DNA, the CDR3 is TGTGCCAGCAGCTCTGCCCCGACGGAGGGGCACACCGGGGAGCTGTTTTTT. Encoded protein: CASSSAPTEGHTGELFF.

This rearrangement joins TRBV19 to TRBJ2-1; TRBD1 might be the D (5 bases). Trimming stripped 2 bases from V and 6 bases from J, with 11 bases between. The germline CDR1 and CDR2 sequences are LNHDA and SQIVND (reference sequence). The CDR3 runs 14 residues. This CDR3 is CASSIITGGNEQFF. CDR3 DNA sequence: TGTGCCAGTAGTATAATAACAGGTGGCAATGAGCAGTTCTTC.

This chain connects TRBV2 to TRBJ1-1; unclear D gene. This CDR3 contains 13 residues. Between the trimmed V and J ends, which lost 6 bases and 1 base, there was a span of 9 bases. Germline loops: CDR1 SNHLY, CDR2 FYNNEI. CDR3 sequence: CASSRVTNTEAFF. CDR3 nucleotides: TGTGCCAGCAGCCGGGTCACGAACACTGAAGCTTTCTTT.

The V gene is TRBV27, the J gene TRBJ1-4; D is perhaps TRBD1 (6 bases). Trimming removed 4 bases from V and 10 bases from J, with 16 bases in between. CDR1 is MNHEY and CDR2 is SMNVEV in the germline V gene (reference sequence). The CDR3 extends over 14 amino acids. CDR3 DNA: TGTGCCAGCAGTTCGGACCACCTAGGGGGAAAACTGTTTTTT. Encoded protein: CASSSDHLGGKLFF. Using reference TRBV27 and TRBJ1-4 for the parts outside the CDR3, the full variable domain is EAQVTQNPRYLITVTGKKLTVTCSQNMNHEYMSWYRQDPGLGLRQIYYSMNVEVTDKGDVPEGYKVSRKEKRNFPLILESPSPNQTSLYFCASSSDHLGGKLFFGSGTQLSVL.

The CDR3 DNA sequence: TGTGCCAGCAGTTTACGCGGACTAGCGGGAGTATCAGATACGCAGTATTTT. It encodes CASSLRGLAGVSDTQYF. The chain joins TRBV28 to TRBJ2-3, with 13 bases aligning to TRBD2. The V segment lost 2 bases and the J segment 4 bases; nucleotides outside the gene matches: 6. CDR3 length equals 17 residues. Germline CDR1 MDHEN, CDR2 SYDVKM.

The rearrangement uses TRBV5-6 and TRBJ2-7; 7 nucleotides line up with TRBD2. This CDR3 is 11 amino acids long. J gave up 5 bases and V 5 bases, and 1 base lay outside the gene matches. Germline V gives CDR1 SGHDT, CDR2 YYEEEE. The CDR3 nucleotides are TGTGCCAGCAGTCGGGGGGACGAGCAGTACTTC. Translating gives CASSRGDEQYF.

V gene TRBV7-6 combines with J gene TRBJ2-5, with D maybe TRBD2 (6 bases). Per germline, CDR1 SGHVS and CDR2 FNYEAQ. CDR3 size: 13 residues. V was pared by 3 bases and J by 2 bases, with 7 bases between. This chain's CDR3 is CASSLGRQETQYF. The CDR3 region has the DNA TGTGCCAGCAGCTTGGGGAGGCAAGAGACCCAGTACTTC.